The 15 T cell receptor beta chains in this list originate from one sample, sequenced in a study of blood T cell repertoires in COVID-19. Some clones are missing from TCRdb's copy, which holds only in-frame ones; the method was immunoSEQ multiplex PCR. The repertoire has 80,000 to 100,000 clones, approximately 87% of them found once; the top ten carry approximately 1.5%. The sequenced sample was peripheral blood. The receptors shown here come from a human donor with active COVID-19. The donor label of this sample is uncertain.

CDR3: CATSDSGGHTQYF. CDR3 in DNA: TGTGCCACCAGTGATTCAGGGGGTCATACGCAGTATTTT. The rearrangement links TRBV24-1 to TRBJ2-3; 7 positions match TRBD1. The CDR3 consists of 13 residues. J gave up 7 bases and V 2 bases, and 2 bases lay outside the gene matches. Germline assignment: CDR1 KGHDR and CDR2 SFDVKD.

This chain joins TRBV5-1 and TRBJ2-3; 10 nucleotides line up with TRBD2. Trimming removed 3 bases from V and 3 bases from J; junction bases left unmatched: 7. Germline CDR1 SGHRS, CDR2 YFSETQ. The CDR3 runs to 16 residues. The CDR3 bases are TGCGCCAGCAGCTCTCTACTAGCGGGGCAGACAGATACGCAGTATTTT. Amino acid sequence: CASSSLLAGQTDTQYF.

This chain connects TRBV2 to TRBJ1-5; D not resolved. V was clipped by 9 bases and J by 0 bases, with 9 bases between them. CDR1 and CDR2 (germline): SNHLY, FYNNEI. This CDR3 is 13 amino acids long. The CDR3 region has the DNA TGTGCCAGTGCGTCTTATAGCAATCAGCCCCAGCATTTT. Encoded protein: CASASYSNQPQHF.

This chain joins TRBV14 and TRBJ1-6, with 7 positions matching TRBD1. Germline V lookup: CDR1 SGHDN, CDR2 FVKESK. The CDR3 totals 14 residues. With 8 bases clipped from V and 10 bases from J, the junction kept 11 bases outside the gene matches. Here the CDR3 reads CASQRTQGGSPLHF. In DNA, the CDR3 is TGTGCCAGCCAAAGGACCCAGGGGGGCTCACCCCTCCACTTT.

This clone appeared once. An end of the junction does not agree with germline; a read error may underlie this. The chain is built from TRBV11-2 and TRBJ1-2, with 10 bases identical to TRBD1. Germline V gene lookup returns CDR1 SGHAT and CDR2 FQNNGV. This CDR3 region has 11 residues. Here the CDR3 DNA reads TGTGCCAGCAGCCCTACCGGACAGGGGGATTTC. Protein sequence: CASSPTGQGDF.

The rearrangement joins TRBV29-1 to TRBJ2-1; weak D call: TRBD2 (5 bases). Germline CDR1 reads SQVTM; CDR2 reads ANQGSEA. There are 13 residues in the CDR3. Trimming shortened V by 4 bases and J by 6 bases, and 13 bases separated the two germline ends. The CDR3 loop reads CSVVTLVGNEQFF. The CDR3 bases are TGCAGCGTTGTGACACTAGTCGGCAATGAGCAGTTCTTC.

The chain joins TRBV6-6 to TRBJ2-3, with D hard to call. Trimming took 2 bases from V and 2 from J, leaving 2 bases between them. The CDR3 runs 12 residues. CDR1 is MNHNY, CDR2 SVGAGI, per germline (reference sequence). DNA for the CDR3: TGTGCCAGCAGTTACCACACAGATACGCAGTATTTT. Amino acids: CASSYHTDTQYF.

V and J are TRBV4-3 and TRBJ1-3, with D possibly being TRBD1 (5 bases). The CDR3 totals 16 residues. In germline, CDR1 is LGHNA, CDR2 YSLEER. V was cut by 2 bases and J by 0 bases, with 11 bases left in between. CDR3 region: CASSQPNRISGNTIYF. CDR3 bases: TGCGCCAGCAGCCAACCGAACAGGATCTCTGGAAACACCATATATTTT.

V and J are TRBV19 and TRBJ1-2; 7 positions agree with TRBD1. Germline CDR1 and CDR2: LNHDA and SQIVND (reference sequence). The ends lost 6 bases at V and 10 bases at J; junction bases unmatched: 11. The CDR3 has 13 residues. The CDR3 region has the DNA TGTGCCAGTAGCATAACAGGGGACGATGACTACACCTTC. Its translation is CASSITGDDDYTF. Full variable domain (missing parts from reference TRBV19 and TRBJ1-2): DGGITQSPKYLFRKEGQNVTLSCEQNLNHDAMYWYRQDPGQGLRLIYYSQIVNDFQKGDIAEGYSVSREKKESFPLTVTSAQKNPTAFYLCASSITGDDDYTFGSGTRLTVV.

The chain uses TRBV3-1 (or the pseudogene TRBV3-2) and TRBJ2-4; TRBD1 agrees at 9 bases. Looked up from germline, CDR1 is LGHDT and CDR2 is YNNKEL (reference sequence). V shed 5 bases and J 2 bases; nucleotides not matched to a gene: 7. The CDR3 contains 16 residues. The CDR3 here is CASSSRDRVTKNIQYF. The CDR3 DNA reads TGTGCCAGCAGCTCCAGGGACAGGGTAACCAAAAACATTCAGTACTTC.

The chain combines TRBV5-6 with TRBJ2-1; TRBD2 aligns across 11 bases. The CDR3 is 15 residues long. CDR1 is SGHDT, CDR2 YYEEEE, per germline. Trimming cost V 2 bases and J 7 bases; bases outside gene matches: 5. CDR3 sequence: CASSLLAGVVNEQFF. The CDR3 nucleotides are TGTGCCAGCAGCTTACTAGCGGGGGTGGTAAATGAGCAGTTCTTC.

The chain is built from TRBV3-1 (or the pseudogene TRBV3-2) and TRBJ2-7; TRBD1 matches at 8 bases. V shed 1 base, J shed 3 bases, and the junction held 11 bases outside the gene matches. CDR1 and CDR2 from the germline V gene are LGHDT and YNNKEL (reference sequence). This CDR3 contains 17 residues. The CDR3 DNA reads TGTGCCAGCAGCCAAGGGATGTACAGGGGGATCGGCTACGAGCAGTACTTC. Protein product: CASSQGMYRGIGYEQYF.

This rearrangement joins TRBV19 to TRBJ1-5; unclear D gene. This CDR3 is built from 14 residues. V lost 3 bases, J lost 1 base, and 7 bases lay in between. Germline V gives CDR1 LNHDA, CDR2 SQIVND (reference sequence). The CDR3 nucleotides are TGTGCCAGTAGTATCGGTCAAAGCAATCAGCCCCAGCATTTT. The encoded protein is CASSIGQSNQPQHF.

The chain carries TRBV3-1 (or the pseudogene TRBV3-2) and TRBJ2-3, with TRBD2 matching over 8 bases. Germline V lookup: CDR1 LGHDT, CDR2 YNNKEL (reference sequence). Trimming at V came to 4 bases and at J to 3 bases, leaving 3 bases not matched to a gene. This CDR3 region has 14 residues. CDR3: CASSRTSGTDTQYF. CDR3 nucleotides: TGTGCCAGCAGCCGAACTAGCGGTACAGATACGCAGTATTTT.

On this clone: Sequence at one end of the junction differs from germline and may be a read error. The chain uses TRBV7-7 and TRBJ1-2; D is unclear. Per the germline V gene, CDR1 is SSHAT and CDR2 is FNYEAQ (reference sequence). This CDR3 has 13 amino acids. CDR3 residues: CASSPIRGYGYTF. The CDR3 nucleotides are TGTGCTAGCAGCCCGATCCGCGGCTATGGCTACACCTTC.